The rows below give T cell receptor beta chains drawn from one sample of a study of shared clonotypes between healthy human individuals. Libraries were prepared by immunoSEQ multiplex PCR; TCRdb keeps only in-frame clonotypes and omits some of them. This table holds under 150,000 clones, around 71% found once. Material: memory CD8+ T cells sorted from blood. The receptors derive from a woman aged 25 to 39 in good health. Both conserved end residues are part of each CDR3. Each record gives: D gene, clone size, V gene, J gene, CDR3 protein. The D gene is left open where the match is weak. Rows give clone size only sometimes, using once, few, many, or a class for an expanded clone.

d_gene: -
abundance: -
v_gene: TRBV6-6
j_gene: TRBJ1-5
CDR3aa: CASSYGRYQPQHF

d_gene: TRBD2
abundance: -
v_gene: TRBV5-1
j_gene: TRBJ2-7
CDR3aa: CASSSATSGRTYEQYF

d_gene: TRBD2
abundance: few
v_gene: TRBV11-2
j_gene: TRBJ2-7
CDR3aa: CASSYSGGRGEQYF

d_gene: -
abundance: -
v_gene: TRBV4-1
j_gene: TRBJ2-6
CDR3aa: CASSQDRKASGANVLTF

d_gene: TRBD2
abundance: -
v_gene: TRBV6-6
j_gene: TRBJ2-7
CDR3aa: CASSYSAGVGYEQYF

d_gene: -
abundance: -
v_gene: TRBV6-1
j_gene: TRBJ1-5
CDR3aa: CASSITHNQPQHF

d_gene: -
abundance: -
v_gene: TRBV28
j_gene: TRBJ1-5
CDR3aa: CASSLWDRADNQPQHF

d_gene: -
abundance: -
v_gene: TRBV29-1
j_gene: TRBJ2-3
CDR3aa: CSVEGTAEVLQYF

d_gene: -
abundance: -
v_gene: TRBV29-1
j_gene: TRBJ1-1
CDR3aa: CSVDRDGEAFF

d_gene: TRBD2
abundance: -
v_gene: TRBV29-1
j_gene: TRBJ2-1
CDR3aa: CSVGTSEYNEQFF

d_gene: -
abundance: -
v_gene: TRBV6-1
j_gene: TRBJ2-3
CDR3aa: CASSEEVVAGTDTQYF

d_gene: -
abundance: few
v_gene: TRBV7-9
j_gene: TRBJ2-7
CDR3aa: CASSSGGLLYEQYF

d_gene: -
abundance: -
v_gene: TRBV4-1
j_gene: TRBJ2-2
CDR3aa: CASSHPPRGKAGELFF

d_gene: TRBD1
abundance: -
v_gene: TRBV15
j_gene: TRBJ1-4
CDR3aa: CATSRGQGNEKLFF

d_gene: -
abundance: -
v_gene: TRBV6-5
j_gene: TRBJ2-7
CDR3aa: CASSTLPWENEQYF

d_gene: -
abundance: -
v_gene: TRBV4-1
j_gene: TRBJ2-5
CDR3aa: CASSQELSGRQETQYF

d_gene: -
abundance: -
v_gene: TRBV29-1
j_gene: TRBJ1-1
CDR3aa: CSVEVGTEAFF

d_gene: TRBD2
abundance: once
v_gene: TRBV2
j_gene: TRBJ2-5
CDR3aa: CASSPPSGFEYQETQYF

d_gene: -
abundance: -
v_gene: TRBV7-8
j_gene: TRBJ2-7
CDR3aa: CASSPGQTYEQYF

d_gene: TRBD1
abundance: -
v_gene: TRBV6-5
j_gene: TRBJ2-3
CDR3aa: CASSYGQGVWNTQYF

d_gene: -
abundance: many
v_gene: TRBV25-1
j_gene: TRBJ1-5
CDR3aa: CASRGGGSQPQHF

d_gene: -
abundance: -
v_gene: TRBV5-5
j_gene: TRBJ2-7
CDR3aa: CASRRVQGYAEQYF

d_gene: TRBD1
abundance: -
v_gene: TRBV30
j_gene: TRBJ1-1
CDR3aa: CAWRATGGDMNTEAFF

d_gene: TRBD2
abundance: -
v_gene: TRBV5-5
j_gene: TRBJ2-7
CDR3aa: CASSLVPGLAGASYEQYF

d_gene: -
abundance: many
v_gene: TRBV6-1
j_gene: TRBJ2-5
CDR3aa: CASSEAQGQGGETQYF

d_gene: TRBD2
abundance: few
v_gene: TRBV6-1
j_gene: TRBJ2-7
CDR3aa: CASSENAGGAEEQYF